This T cell receptor (beta chain) derives from a study of OX40 agonist ivuxolimab in advanced cancers. Overall study: Clinicians treated patients with ivuxolimab, an agonistic anti-OX40 (CD134) antibody. Patients were dosed intravenously with ivuxolimab at 0.01 to 10 mg/kg every 2 weeks.

Regarding the study as a whole: Certain nonresponders likewise exhibited a low normalized T-cell clonal expansion.

The protocol was immunoSEQ multiplex PCR, while the TCRdb copy is restricted to in-frame clones and leaves out a portion. The sample carries roughly 81,000 clones, about 93% recorded once. There are 16 residues in the CDR3. With 3 bases removed from V and 8 bases from J, the gap between germline ends came to 20 bases. Germline V gives CDR1 LNHDA, CDR2 SQIVND (reference sequence). In the case of this clone: Its target is not known.

The sequence came from an adult with an advanced solid tumor such as melanoma, head and neck, liver or kidney cancer. Material: CD4+ or CD8+ T cells sorted from blood, obtained in a trial of the OX40 agonist ivuxolimab. The rearrangement joins TRBV19 to TRBJ2-1; D unresolved. The CDR3 nucleotides are TGTGCCAGTAGTATCCCTCCAATTAAGATTCTCGATGAGCAGTTCTTC. Its protein product is CASSIPPIKILDEQFF.